This T cell receptor beta chain appears in the sequencing data of a study of shared clonotypes between healthy human individuals. Points from the study as a whole: Among donors, sharing of clonotypes was expected to be affected by sequencing depth.

About this clone: Antigen unknown. This same CDR3 is encoded by further DNA sequences in the sample.

TCRdb's table, derived via immunoSEQ multiplex PCR, lists solely in-frame clones and lacks some. The sample contains 2,500,000 or so clones, 93% of which appear only once. CDR3 length equals 15 residues. The V end lost 2 bases, the J end lost 3 bases, and 13 bases lay between the germline ends. The germline gives CDR1 MDHEN, CDR2 SYDVKM. The TCR originated in a man younger than 35 in good health. Some clones in this sample may be carry-over from other donors' samples. Sequenced: naive CD4+ T cells from PBMCs. Subset given: CD45RA+ positively selected. This rearrangement joins TRBV28 to TRBJ1-2, with a tentative D call TRBD1 (5 bases). Here the CDR3 reads CASSLGQGRDYGYTF. CDR3 in DNA: TGTGCCAGCAGTTTAGGTCAGGGTCGGGACTATGGCTACACCTTC.